The 21 T cell receptor beta chains given below trace back to one sample, sequenced in a study of blood T cells in healthy people across ages. The authors ran a second PCR of roughly 6 to 11 cycles using a sample-barcoded 5' primer and a J-beta primer mix. A single record per CDR3 protein comes from TCRdb applying MiXCR to the 5' RACE reads. This table has some 1.5 million distinct CDR3 sequences, under 30% appearing once. Sequencing was performed on blood. The receptor set was obtained from a woman aged 30 to 39 in good health.

As to this clonotype: A much larger clone differs from this one at a single base, so this may be a read error. V is TRBV29-1 and J is TRBJ2-5; perhaps D is TRBD1 or TRBD2 (5 bases each). Germline V gene sequence: CDR1 SQVTM, CDR2 ANQGSEA. Between the trimmed V and J ends, which lost 5 bases and 5 bases, there was a span of 15 bases. This CDR3 is built from 13 residues. CDR3 DNA: TGCAGCGTTAAGACGGGGCTGGACGAGACCCAGTACTTC. This sequence encodes CSVKTGLDETQYF.

Comment on this clonotype: This could be a read error, since a much larger clone is one nucleotide away. The chain employs TRBV5-4 and TRBJ1-2; tentatively, D is TRBD1 (6 bases). Trimming left V 5 bases short and J 9 bases short, with 23 bases between. This CDR3 is built from 15 residues. Germline values: CDR1 SGHNT, CDR2 YYREEE (reference sequence). The DNA for the CDR3 is TGTGCCAGCAGTTCCCAACTCCGGGGGGGGCATAGCTACACCTTC. Its protein product is CASSSQLRGGHSYTF. Full variable domain (remainder filled in from reference TRBV5-4 and TRBJ1-2): ETGVTQSPTHLIKTRGQQVTLRCSSQSGHNTVSWYQQALGQGPQFIFQYYREEENGRGNFPPRFSGLQFPNYSSELNVNALELDDSALYLCASSSQLRGGHSYTFGSGTRLTVV.

The V call is TRBV9, the J call TRBJ1-3; no clear D gene. This CDR3 has 17 amino acids. Trimming took off 4 bases at V and 0 bases at J, with 17 bases between the two ends. Germline V gene lookup returns CDR1 SGDLS and CDR2 YYNGEE. In DNA, the CDR3 is TGTGCCAGCAGCACCCACGGGCGGGTTAACTCTGGAAACACCATATATTTT. Residues: CASSTHGRVNSGNTIYF.

In its sample, this clonotype was seen a few times. The V call is TRBV7-9, the J call TRBJ2-3, with D tentatively TRBD2 (6 bases). CDR1 and CDR2 (germline): SEHNR, FQNEAQ (reference sequence). V lost 5 bases to trimming and J lost 3 bases, with 15 bases between them. There are 15 residues in the CDR3. The CDR3: CASSPGDTETDTQYF. Here the CDR3 DNA reads TGTGCCAGCAGCCCGGGGGATACGGAAACAGATACGCAGTATTTT.

DNA for the CDR3: TGTGCCAGTAGTGAGGGGACAGGGGGCTTCTACGAGCAGTACTTC. It is translated as CASSEGTGGFYEQYF. The J gene is TRBJ2-7, the V gene TRBV19; 12 positions agree with TRBD1. The CDR3 has 15 residues. V lost 5 bases, J lost 3 bases, and 5 bases stayed unmatched. Germline V gives CDR1 LNHDA, CDR2 SQIVND (reference sequence).

V is TRBV27 and J is TRBJ1-6; 7 nucleotides agree with TRBD1. CDR3 size: 15 residues. Trimming took 8 bases from V and 9 from J; bases not matched to a gene: 13. Germline loops: CDR1 MNHEY, CDR2 SMNVEV (reference sequence). The CDR3 coding sequence is TGTGCCAGCGGAAGCCTCGGACAGGACACTTCACCCCTCCACTTT. This codes for CASGSLGQDTSPLHF.

This clonotype has only a few counts. The chain links TRBV29-1 to TRBJ1-1; perhaps TRBD1 as D (6 bases). V lost 3 bases and J 3 bases, leaving 14 bases between the germline ends. CDR1 and CDR2 (germline): SQVTM, ANQGSEA. The CDR3 is 14 amino acids. The chain's CDR3 is CSVDAGAGDTEAFF. CDR3 in DNA: TGCAGCGTTGACGCGGGGGCGGGGGACACTGAAGCTTTCTTT.

This clonotype was seen at least ten times. The V call is TRBV4-1, the J call TRBJ2-7; 7 bases fit TRBD1. The CDR3 is 16 amino acids. The ends lost 3 bases at V and 4 bases at J; junction bases unmatched: 12. CDR1 and CDR2 from the germline V gene are MGHRA and YSYEKL. The CDR3 spells CASSQARQGPFYEQYF. DNA for the CDR3: TGCGCCAGCAGCCAGGCCAGACAGGGACCTTTTTACGAGCAGTACTTC.

The gene calls are TRBV10-3 and TRBJ2-3; 7 positions agree with TRBD2. V shed 3 bases, J shed 2 bases, and the junction held 11 bases outside the gene matches. CDR1 and CDR2 (germline): ENHRY, SYGVKD. The CDR3 loop spans 17 amino acids. CDR3 region: CAISEVFQRGYTDTQYF. The CDR3 DNA reads as TGTGCCATCAGTGAAGTTTTCCAGCGGGGCTACACAGATACGCAGTATTTT.

As to this clonotype: This sequence may be a read error, since a much larger clone differs from it by one base. The chain links TRBV7-9 to TRBJ2-1; D may be TRBD2 (6 bases). Judging by the DNA end, TRBJ2-7 fits better; the J call may be wrong. The CDR3 runs to 14 residues. Looked up from germline, CDR1 is SEHNR and CDR2 is FQNEAQ (reference sequence). CDR3 region: CAGRMGGADNEQYF. Written as DNA, the CDR3 is TGTGCCGGAAGGATGGGGGGAGCGGACAATGAGCAGTACTTC.

This chain joins TRBV4-2 and TRBJ2-1, with TRBD1 matching over 7 bases. Germline V lookup: CDR1 LGHNA, CDR2 YNFKEQ. V trimming: 0 bases; J trimming: 8 bases; junction bases outside the gene matches: 13. This CDR3 is built from 17 residues. The CDR3, as DNA: TGTGCCAGCAGCCAAGATCGCGAGGGGGCCCCCTCCGATGAGCAGTTCTTC. Translating it yields CASSQDREGAPSDEQFF.

V gene TRBV7-6 combines with J gene TRBJ2-7, with TRBD2 matching over 11 bases. This CDR3 contains 16 residues. V gave up 2 bases and J gave up 7 bases; unmatched junction bases: 10. CDR1 is SGHVS, CDR2 FNYEAQ, per germline. The CDR3 sequence: CASSLLLAGAYNEQYF. The CDR3 nucleotides read TGTGCCAGCAGCTTACTACTAGCGGGAGCATACAATGAGCAGTACTTC.

This clonotype was counted ten times or more. The rearrangement links TRBV7-9 to TRBJ2-6, with D possibly TRBD1 on 5 matching bases. Trimming left V 1 base short and J 0 bases short, with 10 bases between. Looked up from germline, CDR1 is SEHNR and CDR2 is FQNEAQ (reference sequence). CDR3 length equals 17 residues. CDR3 loop: CASSLGRGDSGANVLTF. CDR3 sequence (DNA): TGTGCCAGCAGCTTAGGTAGGGGTGACTCTGGGGCCAACGTCCTGACTTTC.

The chain is built from TRBV7-9 and TRBJ2-5; D possibly uses TRBD1 or TRBD2 (5 bases each). V was shortened by 4 bases and J by 3 bases, with 21 bases between the two germline ends. CDR3 size: 17 residues. Germline CDR1 is SEHNR and CDR2 is FQNEAQ (reference sequence). This CDR3 reads CASSSGWTGTQKETQYF. The CDR3 region has the DNA TGTGCCAGCAGCTCTGGATGGACCGGGACCCAGAAAGAGACCCAGTACTTC.

This clonotype was observed many times. The genes are TRBV28 and TRBJ2-5; possibly TRBD1 for D (5 bases). The germline CDR1 and CDR2 sequences are MDHEN and SYDVKM. The CDR3 sequence is 15 residues long. Trimming pared 8 bases from V and 5 bases from J, leaving 21 bases between. In nucleotides, the CDR3 is TGTGCCAGCGGCAAAAGGGGCTCGTTCGGGGAGACCCAGTACTTC. Amino acids: CASGKRGSFGETQYF.

V usage is TRBV9 and J usage is TRBJ2-5, with 7 bases lining up with TRBD2. Germline trimming cut 2 bases from V and 2 bases from J; bases unmatched to any gene: 9. CDR3 length: 16 amino acids. Germline V CDR1 and CDR2: SGDLS, YYNGEE. Here the CDR3 reads CASSVGSGGPQETQYF. Written as DNA, the CDR3 is TGTGCCAGCAGCGTTGGTTCGGGGGGACCTCAAGAGACCCAGTACTTC.

This clonotype was counted only a few times. The chain is built from TRBV25-1 and TRBJ1-2; a weak D match, TRBD1 (5 bases). Germline CDR1 and CDR2: MGHDK and SYGVNS. V lost 3 bases to trimming and J lost 3 bases, with 14 bases between them. This CDR3 is 15 amino acids long. The CDR3 region is CASSDATGGDYGYTF. CDR3 in DNA: TGTGCCAGCAGTGACGCCACCGGGGGGGACTATGGCTACACCTTC.

This clonotype was found a few times. This rearrangement joins TRBV2 to TRBJ2-1, with D tentatively TRBD1 or TRBD2 (5 bases each). Germline V gives CDR1 SNHLY, CDR2 FYNNEI. Trimming removed 7 bases at V and 3 bases at J, with 13 bases between. The CDR3 runs 14 residues. CDR3 protein: CASTSEGNYNEQFF. In DNA form, the CDR3 reads TGTGCCAGCACCTCCGAGGGGAACTACAATGAGCAGTTCTTC.

This rearrangement joins TRBV12-5 to TRBJ2-3; weak D call: TRBD1 (5 bases). Germline V gene data show CDR1 as LGHNT and CDR2 as FRNRAP. Between the trimmed V and J ends, which lost 5 bases and 8 bases, there was a span of 20 bases. The CDR3 extends over 15 amino acids. CDR3 region: CASGGPTGSLFTQYF. CDR3 nucleotide sequence: TGTGCTAGTGGTGGGCCCACAGGATCGCTATTTACGCAGTATTTT.

The CDR3 DNA reads TGTGCCAGCAGCTTAAGGGCGGGAGGCCTCAAAAACATTCAGTACTTC. It codes for CASSLRAGGLKNIQYF. The chain is built from TRBV7-2 and TRBJ2-4; 8 nucleotides match TRBD2. CDR3 length equals 16 residues. Germline V lookup: CDR1 SGHTA, CDR2 FQGNSA. The V and J ends lost 2 bases and 3 bases, in that order; junction bases with no gene match: 6.

This clonotype has more than one count but fewer than ten. The chain links TRBV12-3 or TRBV12-4 to TRBJ1-1; TRBD1 agrees at 10 bases. Trimming cost V 5 bases and J 1 base; bases outside gene matches: 4. This CDR3 region has 15 residues. CDR3 amino acids: CASSGTGAPNTEAFF. The CDR3 bases are TGTGCCAGCAGTGGGACAGGGGCCCCGAACACTGAAGCTTTCTTT.